Listed below are T cell receptor beta chains from one sample, sequenced in a study of blood T cells in healthy people across ages. MiXCR was run by TCRdb on the 5' RACE reads, yielding one entry per CDR3 protein. The sample shows approximately 780,000 distinct CDR3 sequences, around a quarter of them seen only once. The same sample was also studied in work on T cells of mothers and their children.

Sequencing was performed on blood. The source is a boy aged 5-17 years in good health. The CDR3 runs from the conserved cysteine through the conserved F or W. A D gene is named only where the DNA matches it firmly. The size field is filled for only some rows; it gives once, few, many or a size class.

>once|14|TRBV12-5|.|TRBJ1-1
CASVTDSRNTEAFF
TGTGCTAGTGTTACCGACAGTAGAAACACTGAAGCTTTCTTT
>.|11|TRBV11-2|TRBD2|TRBJ2-1
CASSSSGGADF
TGTGCCAGCAGTTCTAGCGGGGGGGCAGACTTC
>.|15|TRBV3-1|TRBD1|TRBJ2-5
CASSQEPGQQETQYF
TGTGCCAGCAGCCAGGAACCGGGACAGCAAGAGACCCAGTACTTC
>few|16|TRBV28|.|TRBJ2-3
CASSMGPGSSTDTQYF
TGTGCCAGCAGTATGGGTCCGGGGTCTAGCACAGATACGCAGTATTTT
>many|14|TRBV24-1|.|TRBJ2-3
CATSDSRDLETQYF
TGTGCCACCAGTGATAGCCGGGACCTCGAAACGCAGTATTTT
>.|14|TRBV11-2|.|TRBJ1-4
CASSLIRGREKLFF
TGTGCCAGCAGCTTAATAAGGGGTCGTGAAAAACTGTTTTTT
>few|13|TRBV5-6|.|TRBJ2-5
CASSFKGVETQHF
TGTGCCAGCAGCTTCAAGGGGGTGGAGACCCAGCACTTC
>.|14|TRBV12-3/TRBV12-4|.|TRBJ2-7
CASSPQRSSYEQYF
TGTGCCAGCAGTCCCCAGAGGAGCTCCTACGAGCAGTACTTC
>few|14|TRBV20-1|.|TRBJ1-2
CSARGGRGFYGYTF
TGCAGTGCTAGAGGTGGTCGGGGGTTCTATGGCTACACCTTC
>.|13|TRBV20-1|.|TRBJ2-7
CSASGGASYEQYF
TGCAGTGCTAGCGGCGGGGCGTCCTACGAGCAGTACTTC
>few|16|TRBV7-9|TRBD1|TRBJ2-7
CASSFLPNRGIEEQYF
TGTGCCAGCAGCTTCCTCCCTAACAGGGGAATTGAGGAGCAGTACTTC
>.|16|TRBV20-1|.|TRBJ2-2
CSARGGRFRNTGELFF
TGCAGTGCCAGAGGAGGGCGCTTTCGAAACACCGGGGAGCTGTTTTTT
>few|15|TRBV18|TRBD1|TRBJ1-1
CASSPATGTDTEAFF
TGTGCCAGCTCACCGGCGACAGGGACCGACACTGAAGCTTTCTTT
>.|13|TRBV5-1|.|TRBJ2-1
CASSRGLGNEQFF
TGCGCCAGCAGCCGAGGACTCGGCAATGAGCAGTTCTTC
>.|15|TRBV25-1|TRBD2|TRBJ2-5
CASRGVGSVQETQYF
TGTGCCAGTCGGGGGGTGGGTTCAGTGCAAGAGACCCAGTACTTC
>few|13|TRBV5-1|.|TRBJ2-1
CASSLGRHNEQFF
TGCGCCAGCAGCTTGGGGCGCCACAATGAGCAGTTCTTC
>few|15|TRBV7-2|.|TRBJ1-4
CASSSRPTANEKLFF
TGTGCCAGCAGCTCCAGACCGACTGCTAATGAAAAACTGTTTTTT
>.|14|TRBV10-3|TRBD1|TRBJ2-7
CAISGGQGAYEQYF
TGTGCCATCAGTGGGGGACAGGGAGCCTACGAGCAGTACTTC
>.|15|TRBV5-1|.|TRBJ2-1
CASSLEGHVNNEQFF
TGCGCCAGCAGCTTGGAGGGTCACGTAAACAATGAGCAGTTCTTC
>few|15|TRBV20-1|.|TRBJ2-4
CSASYDSQAKNIQYF
TGCAGTGCTAGTTATGACTCGCAAGCCAAAAACATTCAGTACTTC
>few|15|TRBV6-5|.|TRBJ1-4
CASSRGFPPNEKLFF
TGTGCCAGCAGCAGGGGATTCCCACCTAATGAAAAACTGTTTTTT
>.|14|TRBV10-3|TRBD1|TRBJ2-1
CAVSDRESHNEQFF
TGTGCCGTCTCAGACAGGGAATCCCACAATGAGCAGTTCTTC
>.|13|TRBV29-1|TRBD1|TRBJ1-2
CSVTGGAFDGNTF
TGCAGCGTGACAGGGGGCGCATTTGATGGCAACACCTTC
>.|14|TRBV12-3/TRBV12-4|.|TRBJ1-6
CASKRSSYNSPLHF
TGTGCCAGCAAACGGAGCTCCTATAATTCACCCCTCCACTTT
>few|13|TRBV2|TRBD1|TRBJ2-5
CASTNRDRETQYF
TGTGCCAGCACCAACCGGGACAGAGAGACCCAGTACTTC
>few|14|TRBV19|.|TRBJ2-4
CASSRDGLLDIQYF
TGTGCCAGTAGTAGGGACGGACTACTGGACATTCAGTACTTC
>few|12|TRBV29-1|.|TRBJ1-2
CSVGPAAYGYTF
TGCAGCGTTGGACCGGCCGCCTATGGCTACACCTTC
>few|18|TRBV12-3/TRBV12-4|.|TRBJ2-4
CASSLASTSPWSKNIQYF
TGTGCCAGCAGTTTAGCATCCACTTCACCCTGGTCCAAAAACATTCAGTACTTC
>.|16|TRBV20-1|TRBD2|TRBJ2-5
CSARDVGGGPQETQYF
TGCAGTGCTAGAGATGTTGGCGGGGGGCCACAAGAGACCCAGTACTTC
>.|17|TRBV12-5|.|TRBJ2-7
CASGLVLGRQPLYEQYF
TGTGCTAGTGGTTTGGTACTGGGTAGACAACCCCTCTACGAGCAGTACTTC
>few|16|TRBV5-5|TRBD1|TRBJ1-5
CASSLEGTGGNQPQHF
TGTGCCAGCAGCTTGGAGGGCACAGGGGGCAATCAGCCCCAGCATTTT
>few|14|TRBV4-1|.|TRBJ2-1
CASSQLPGNNEQFF
TGCGCCAGCAGCCAATTGCCGGGCAACAATGAGCAGTTCTTC
>few|14|TRBV13|.|TRBJ1-3
CASSRPISGNTIYF
TGTGCCAGCAGCAGGCCGATCTCTGGAAACACCATATATTTT
>.|18|TRBV9|.|TRBJ2-6
CASSPHFGGASGANVLTF
TGTGCCAGCAGCCCCCATTTCGGGGGCGCATCTGGGGCCAACGTCCTGACTTTC
>.|17|TRBV27|.|TRBJ1-4
CASSFQAPARAGEKLFF
TGTGCCAGCAGTTTCCAAGCCCCAGCGAGGGCAGGGGAAAAACTGTTTTTT
>.|16|TRBV6-6|.|TRBJ1-4
CASNHGGLRANEKLFF
TGTGCCAGCAATCACGGGGGGTTGCGCGCTAATGAAAAACTGTTTTTT
>few|17|TRBV7-2|TRBD2|TRBJ2-3
CASSSPASGGGGGTQYF
TGTGCCAGCAGCTCGCCGGCTAGCGGGGGCGGGGGTGGTACGCAGTATTTT
>.|16|TRBV11-2|.|TRBJ2-1
CASSPVRAYGHNEQFF
TGTGCCAGCAGTCCCGTCAGAGCTTACGGGCACAATGAGCAGTTCTTC
>.|17|TRBV9|.|TRBJ1-4
CASSAGVSATANEKLFF
TGTGCCAGCAGCGCAGGGGTCTCAGCGACCGCTAATGAAAAACTGTTTTTT
>.|15|TRBV4-1|TRBD1|TRBJ1-4
CASSQKGQQNEKLFF
TGCGCCAGCAGCCAGAAGGGACAGCAAAATGAAAAACTGTTTTTT
>few|14|TRBV11-1|.|TRBJ2-5
CASSLALAPKTQYF
TGTGCCAGCAGCTTAGCGCTCGCTCCCAAGACCCAGTACTTC
>.|16|TRBV3-1|TRBD1|TRBJ1-5
CASSQGTGVPISSQHF
TGTGCCAGCAGCCAAGGGACAGGTGTACCCATCAGTTCACAGCATTTT
>.|18|TRBV4-1|.|TRBJ2-6
CASSREPPTISGANVLTF
TGCGCCAGCAGCAGGGAGCCGCCCACGATCTCTGGGGCCAACGTCCTGACTTTC
>.|13|TRBV7-2|.|TRBJ2-7
CASSLVDLYEQYF
TGTGCCAGCAGCTTAGTAGATCTCTACGAGCAGTACTTC
>.|15|TRBV9|.|TRBJ2-3
CASSVVGTHTDTQYF
TGTGCCAGCAGCGTAGTCGGCACCCACACAGATACGCAGTATTTT
>.|14|TRBV20-1|.|TRBJ2-5
CSANPAGRQETQYF
TGCAGTGCGAACCCGGCAGGGCGCCAAGAGACCCAGTACTTC
>.|15|TRBV20-1|.|TRBJ2-1
CSAPNSALVGNEQFF
TGCAGTGCACCGAATAGCGCTCTGGTAGGGAATGAGCAGTTCTTC
>.|14|TRBV2|TRBD1|TRBJ2-7
CASRGTGGFGEQYF
TGTGCCAGCAGGGGGACAGGGGGTTTCGGCGAGCAGTACTTC
>few|14|TRBV7-9|.|TRBJ2-2
CASSLVAVTGELFF
TGTGCCAGCAGCTTAGTAGCGGTCACCGGGGAGCTGTTTTTT
>.|13|TRBV12-3/TRBV12-4|.|TRBJ1-2
CASRMDRRYGYTF
TGTGCCAGCAGAATGGACAGACGCTATGGCTACACCTTC
>.|13|TRBV12-3/TRBV12-4|TRBD1|TRBJ1-6
CASSNRGSSPLHF
TGTGCCAGCAGCAACAGGGGCAGCTCACCCCTCCACTTT
>.|17|TRBV5-1|TRBD1|TRBJ1-2
CASRPGQGVITNYGYTF
TGCGCCAGCAGACCTGGACAGGGGGTCATTACTAACTATGGCTACACCTTC
>.|16|TRBV3-1|TRBD1|TRBJ2-2
CASSREWTGNTGELFF
TGTGCCAGCAGCCGCGAGTGGACAGGCAACACCGGGGAGCTGTTTTTT
>.|17|TRBV29-1|.|TRBJ1-2
CSVPEGGVLRGNYGYTF
TGCAGCGTCCCCGAAGGGGGGGTTCTTCGTGGTAACTATGGCTACACCTTC
>few|18|TRBV3-1|TRBD1|TRBJ1-2
CASSQPGQGATPTGDYTF
TGTGCCAGCAGCCAACCAGGACAGGGAGCAACGCCCACTGGGGACTACACCTTC
>few|15|TRBV18|TRBD1|TRBJ2-1
CASSPAGGGYNEQFF
TGTGCCAGCTCACCTGCAGGGGGCGGCTACAATGAGCAGTTCTTC
>.|11|TRBV9|.|TRBJ2-1
CASSDGGLLYF
TGTGCCAGCAGCGACGGAGGTTTGTTGTACTTC
>.|11|TRBV5-1|.|TRBJ2-1
CASSWGDEQFF
TGCGCCAGCAGCTGGGGTGATGAGCAGTTCTTC
>few|13|TRBV5-5|.|TRBJ2-5
CASRPAPAETQYF
TGTGCCAGCAGACCTGCCCCAGCGGAGACCCAGTACTTC